Listed below are T cell receptor beta chains from one sample, sequenced in a study of T cell responses to AZD1222 COVID-19 vaccine. Produced via immunoSEQ multiplex PCR; TCRdb's table is partial and in-frame only. The sample shows roughly 120,000 clones, about nine tenths of them seen only once. The sequenced sample was peripheral blood, obtained on day 0 of AZD1222 vaccination. The receptor source for this set is an adult in good health. Both conserved end residues are part of each CDR3. Each record gives: clone size, D gene, J gene, V gene, CDR3 protein, CDR3 DNA. A D gene is named only where the DNA matches it firmly. Some rows have no size entry. The others give once, few or many, or a class for an expanded clone.

abundance: -
d_gene: -
j_gene: TRBJ1-3
v_gene: TRBV2
CDR3aa: CASSPRGSGNTIYF
CDR3nt: TGTGCCAGCAGTCCCCGGGGCTCTGGAAACACCATATATTTT

abundance: -
d_gene: -
j_gene: TRBJ1-2
v_gene: TRBV27
CDR3aa: CASRGGDGYGYTF
CDR3nt: TGTGCCAGCAGGGGGGGGGACGGCTATGGCTACACCTTC

abundance: -
d_gene: TRBD1
j_gene: TRBJ2-3
v_gene: TRBV6-5
CDR3aa: CASRETGPSRTQYF
CDR3nt: TGTGCCAGCAGAGAGACAGGGCCGAGTAGAACGCAGTATTTT

abundance: -
d_gene: TRBD1
j_gene: TRBJ1-2
v_gene: TRBV24-1
CDR3aa: CATRRDRGGGYTF
CDR3nt: TGTGCCACCAGGAGGGACAGGGGCGGTGGCTACACCTTC

abundance: -
d_gene: TRBD2
j_gene: TRBJ2-5
v_gene: TRBV9
CDR3aa: CASSPYPQAGGQETQYF
CDR3nt: TGTGCCAGCAGCCCCTACCCTCAGGCGGGAGGCCAAGAGACCCAGTACTTC

abundance: once
d_gene: -
j_gene: TRBJ2-2
v_gene: TRBV19
CDR3aa: CASRGTTNTGELFF
CDR3nt: TGTGCCAGTCGCGGAACCACGAACACCGGGGAGCTGTTTTTT

abundance: -
d_gene: -
j_gene: TRBJ2-7
v_gene: TRBV28
CDR3aa: CASSPMGTASSYEQYF
CDR3nt: TGTGCCAGCAGTCCCATGGGGACTGCCAGCTCCTACGAGCAGTACTTC

abundance: -
d_gene: -
j_gene: TRBJ2-3
v_gene: TRBV19
CDR3aa: CASSYAGTRDTQYF
CDR3nt: TGTGCCAGTAGTTACGCGGGAACCCGGGATACGCAGTATTTT

abundance: -
d_gene: -
j_gene: TRBJ1-2
v_gene: TRBV19
CDR3aa: CASSTYYGYTF
CDR3nt: TGTGCCAGTAGTACGTACTATGGCTACACCTTC

abundance: -
d_gene: TRBD1
j_gene: TRBJ2-7
v_gene: TRBV7-2
CDR3aa: CASSLTGQGAYEQYF
CDR3nt: TGTGCCAGCAGCTTAACGGGACAGGGCGCCTACGAGCAGTACTTC

abundance: -
d_gene: TRBD1
j_gene: TRBJ1-4
v_gene: TRBV3-1/TRBV3-2
CDR3aa: CASSQSLPGGTHGVDEKLFF
CDR3nt: TGTGCCAGCAGCCAAAGTCTACCAGGGGGCACGCATGGTGTTGATGAAAAACTGTTTTTT

abundance: -
d_gene: -
j_gene: TRBJ2-7
v_gene: TRBV28
CDR3aa: CASSLNYGGAYHEQYF
CDR3nt: TGTGCCAGCAGTTTAAATTACGGGGGCGCGTACCACGAGCAGTACTTC

abundance: -
d_gene: TRBD1
j_gene: TRBJ1-3
v_gene: TRBV18
CDR3aa: CASSPDRVRSGNTIYF
CDR3nt: TGTGCCAGCTCACCCGACAGGGTTCGCTCTGGAAACACCATATATTTT

abundance: once
d_gene: -
j_gene: TRBJ1-3
v_gene: TRBV4-3
CDR3aa: CASSLRTTSINTIYF
CDR3nt: TGCGCCAGCAGCCTCCGGACTACATCGATAAACACCATATATTTT

abundance: -
d_gene: TRBD2
j_gene: TRBJ2-2
v_gene: TRBV24-1
CDR3aa: CATSDLAGGLFGELFF
CDR3nt: TGTGCCACCAGTGATCTAGCGGGGGGGCTATTCGGGGAGCTGTTTTTT

abundance: -
d_gene: TRBD1
j_gene: TRBJ2-1
v_gene: TRBV29-1
CDR3aa: CSVDPTGIYNEQFF
CDR3nt: TGCAGCGTTGATCCGACAGGGATCTACAATGAGCAGTTCTTC

abundance: -
d_gene: -
j_gene: TRBJ1-5
v_gene: TRBV6-1
CDR3aa: CASSESGGNQPQHF
CDR3nt: TGTGCCAGCAGTGAATCAGGGGGCAATCAGCCCCAGCATTTT

abundance: many
d_gene: -
j_gene: TRBJ2-6
v_gene: TRBV29-1
CDR3aa: CSVARDIDSGANVLTF
CDR3nt: TGCAGCGTCGCCCGGGACATAGACTCTGGGGCCAACGTCCTGACTTTC

abundance: -
d_gene: -
j_gene: TRBJ2-2
v_gene: TRBV4-1
CDR3aa: CASSPWGRTGELFF
CDR3nt: TGCGCCAGCAGTCCCTGGGGCAGAACCGGGGAGCTGTTTTTT

abundance: -
d_gene: -
j_gene: TRBJ2-1
v_gene: TRBV3-1/TRBV3-2
CDR3aa: CASSQDLGGEDNEQFF
CDR3nt: TGTGCCAGCAGCCAAGATCTTGGGGGCGAGGACAATGAGCAGTTCTTC

abundance: -
d_gene: -
j_gene: TRBJ1-6
v_gene: TRBV21-1
CDR3aa: CASSKGPVSYNSPLHF
CDR3nt: TGTGCCAGCAGCAAAGGGCCCGTCTCCTATAATTCACCCCTCCACTTT

abundance: -
d_gene: TRBD1
j_gene: TRBJ1-2
v_gene: TRBV5-6
CDR3aa: CASSLAGTGGLGYTF
CDR3nt: TGTGCCAGCAGTTTGGCAGGGACAGGGGGCCTCGGCTACACCTTC

abundance: -
d_gene: -
j_gene: TRBJ1-2
v_gene: TRBV4-3
CDR3aa: CASSQEGRGGYGYTF
CDR3nt: TGCGCCAGCAGCCAAGAAGGACGAGGGGGCTATGGCTACACCTTC

abundance: -
d_gene: -
j_gene: TRBJ1-1
v_gene: TRBV27
CDR3aa: CASSLRSTGPEAFF
CDR3nt: TGTGCCAGCAGTTTAAGGTCGACCGGCCCTGAAGCTTTCTTT

abundance: -
d_gene: TRBD2
j_gene: TRBJ2-5
v_gene: TRBV12-3/TRBV12-4
CDR3aa: CASILGGTETQYF
CDR3nt: TGTGCCAGCATCCTGGGAGGGACGGAGACCCAGTACTTC

abundance: -
d_gene: -
j_gene: TRBJ1-3
v_gene: TRBV19
CDR3aa: CASTTGYSGNTIYF
CDR3nt: TGTGCCAGTACCACGGGTTACTCTGGAAACACCATATATTTT